These T cell receptor beta chains were read from a single sample in a study of control samples from healthy donors and cancer patients. Profiled with immunoSEQ multiplex PCR; TCRdb holds only in-frame clones, not every one. The sample has 95,000 to 150,000 clones, about nine tenths seen once. The source material was blood. Receptor source: a man aged 40-55 years in good health. Each CDR3 is given with its conserved first and last residue. The D gene is left open where the match is weak. Where a row states a size, it is once, few, many or the class of an expanded clone; other rows omit it.

D	size	V	J	CDR3	DNA
-	few	TRBV7-2	TRBJ2-3	CASSFPGYF	TGTGCCAGCAGCTTTCCAGGGTATTTT
-	few	TRBV12-3/TRBV12-4	TRBJ1-1	CASSIRDTEAFF	TGTGCCAGCAGTATCCGGGACACTGAAGCTTTCTTT
-	-	TRBV6-7	TRBJ1-1	CAELGRNTEAFF	TGTGCCGAGCTGGGACGGAACACTGAAGCTTTCTTT
-	-	TRBV3-1/TRBV3-2	TRBJ1-4	CASTLGGELFF	TGTGCCAGCACCCTAGGAGGTGAACTGTTTTTT
TRBD1	-	TRBV29-1	TRBJ1-2	CSVETGQGLGGYTF	TGCAGCGTCGAGACGGGACAGGGATTGGGCGGCTACACCTTC
-	-	TRBV4-3	TRBJ1-2	CASSPIQSASIYGYTF	TGCGCCAGCAGCCCCATCCAAAGTGCGTCTATCTATGGCTACACCTTC
-	-	TRBV19	TRBJ1-2	CASSIAAPGGYTF	TGTGCCAGTAGTATAGCGGCGCCCGGTGGCTACACCTTC
-	once	TRBV7-9	TRBJ2-1	CASSLGLTEQFF	TGTGCCAGCAGCCTGGGACTTACTGAGCAGTTCTTC
TRBD1	-	TRBV24-1	TRBJ1-6	CATSETGPNNSPLHF	TGTGCCACCAGTGAGACAGGGCCGAATAATTCACCCCTCCACTTT
-	-	TRBV2	TRBJ2-2	CAIGRENTGELFF	TGTGCCATCGGACGGGAGAACACCGGGGAGCTGTTTTTT
TRBD1	once	TRBV20-1	TRBJ1-5	CSASPGTGGMNNQPQHF	TGCAGTGCTAGTCCCGGGACAGGGGGCATGAACAATCAGCCCCAGCATTTT
-	-	TRBV10-3	TRBJ1-2	CAISGREDGYTF	TGTGCCATCAGTGGCAGGGAGGACGGCTACACCTTC
TRBD2	-	TRBV2	TRBJ2-7	CASSPTGGVDEQYF	TGTGCCAGCAGCCCTACGGGGGGGGTAGACGAGCAGTACTTC
-	few	TRBV4-3	TRBJ2-7	CASSQGGASYEQYF	TGCGCCAGCAGCCAAGGTGGAGCCTCCTACGAGCAGTACTTC
-	-	TRBV21-1	TRBJ2-3	CASSTNGTGSVSTDTQYF	TGTGCCAGCAGCACTAACGGGACAGGGTCGGTAAGCACAGATACGCAGTATTTT
-	-	TRBV15	TRBJ1-1	CATSRPGLNTEAFF	TGTGCCACCAGCAGACCCGGCTTGAACACTGAAGCTTTCTTT
TRBD2	-	TRBV30	TRBJ2-2	CAVEERGGLYGELFF	TGTGCCGTAGAGGAGCGGGGGGGCCTCTACGGGGAGCTGTTTTTT
-	-	TRBV5-1	TRBJ1-2	CASGGQNYGYTF	TGCGCCAGCGGAGGACAGAACTATGGCTACACCTTC
-	-	TRBV28	TRBJ1-5	CASSWTRFFRPQHF	TGTGCCAGCAGTTGGACACGTTTCTTTCGGCCCCAGCATTTT
-	-	TRBV5-1	TRBJ2-2	CASSLAAGIDTGELFF	TGCGCCAGCAGCTTGGCCGCTGGGATAGACACCGGGGAGCTGTTTTTT
-	-	TRBV6-6	TRBJ1-2	CASSYGLDYGYTF	TGTGCCAGCAGTTACGGGCTGGATTATGGCTACACCTTC
-	-	TRBV11-3	TRBJ2-4	CASSLVDQLAKNIQYF	TGTGCCAGCAGCTTAGTCGACCAACTAGCCAAAAACATTCAGTACTTC
-	-	TRBV24-1	TRBJ2-1	CATGDLNYNEQFF	TGTGCCACCGGGGACCTCAATTACAATGAGCAGTTCTTC
TRBD1	once	TRBV24-1	TRBJ1-2	CATSDSSGTGAGGYTF	TGTGCCACCAGTGATTCCTCGGGGACAGGGGCCGGTGGCTACACCTTC
TRBD2	few	TRBV5-1	TRBJ2-1	CASSPEISGGYNEQFF	TGCGCCAGCAGCCCAGAAATAAGCGGGGGCTACAATGAGCAGTTCTTC
TRBD1	-	TRBV27	TRBJ2-7	CASSLGQGRSYEQYF	TGTGCCAGCAGTTTGGGACAGGGGAGGTCCTACGAGCAGTACTTC
-	-	TRBV12-3/TRBV12-4	TRBJ1-5	CASSPGENQPQHF	TGTGCCAGCAGCCCCGGGGAAAATCAGCCCCAGCATTTT
TRBD1	once	TRBV29-1	TRBJ2-7	CSARQGRYEQYF	TGCAGCGCTCGACAGGGTCGATACGAGCAGTACTTC
-	-	TRBV18	TRBJ1-2	CASSPKVRGDGYTF	TGTGCCAGCTCACCAAAAGTTCGGGGGGATGGCTACACCTTC
TRBD1	once	TRBV7-9	TRBJ1-2	CASTLGWDREIYGYTF	TGTGCCAGCACCTTAGGATGGGACAGGGAGATCTATGGCTACACCTTC
TRBD2	-	TRBV2	TRBJ2-1	CASSEGRGGYNEQFF	TGTGCCAGCAGTGAAGGGCGGGGGGGTTACAATGAGCAGTTCTTC
-	once	TRBV7-9	TRBJ1-2	CASSGTIYGYTF	TGTGCCAGCAGCGGGACAATATATGGCTACACCTTC
-	once	TRBV4-3	TRBJ1-2	CASSQDKGGGYTF	TGCGCCAGCAGCCAAGATAAGGGGGGTGGCTACACCTTC
-	-	TRBV6-6	TRBJ2-7	CASSYSVEQYF	TGTGCCAGCAGTTATTCGGTCGAGCAGTACTTC
-	-	TRBV4-3	TRBJ1-3	CASSQDHENTIYF	TGCGCCAGCAGCCAAGATCACGAAAACACCATATATTTT
-	-	TRBV3-1/TRBV3-2	TRBJ2-3	CASSQARGPDTQYF	TGTGCCAGCAGCCAAGCCAGGGGACCAGATACGCAGTATTTT
-	-	TRBV30	TRBJ1-3	CAWSKPGQFSGNTIYF	TGTGCCTGGAGCAAGCCCGGACAGTTCTCTGGAAACACCATATATTTT
TRBD1	-	TRBV6-5	TRBJ1-1	CASRYQGAANTEAFF	TGTGCCAGCAGGTACCAGGGGGCGGCGAACACTGAAGCTTTCTTT
-	-	TRBV3-1/TRBV3-2	TRBJ1-3	CASSLKGPTISGNTIYF	TGTGCCAGCAGCCTGAAGGGACCGACGATCTCTGGAAACACCATATATTTT
-	-	TRBV24-1	TRBJ1-2	CATSNAGELDGYTF	TGTGCCACCAGTAACGCAGGGGAATTAGATGGCTACACCTTC
TRBD1	-	TRBV13	TRBJ2-7	CASSPAVGQGHEQYF	TGTGCCAGCAGCCCCGCCGTAGGACAGGGCCACGAGCAGTACTTC